This TCR beta chain stems from a study of blood T cell repertoires in COVID-19. Study details: Samples representing acute and convalescent COVID-19 were sourced from the United States, Italy and Spain. In each case, the material was cDNA or gDNA derived from T cells, B-cell-depleted T cells, or PBMCs.

Authors' data handling: Amplifying reference gene primers gave estimates of nucleated cell counts. Measured with immunoSEQ multiplex PCR; TCRdb has only the in-frame clones, and not every one. The V and J calls and clone size come from that table; D and trimming were worked out from the DNA. This table holds about 140,000 clones, roughly 85% found once. The source of this sequence is a man aged 50 to 60 with acute or convalescent COVID-19. The sequencing sample was made of peripheral blood.

The CDR3 sequence is CASSPQGVSEKLFF. For the CDR3, the DNA is TGTGCCAGCAGCCCACAAGGGGTCAGTGAAAAACTGTTTTTT. V usage is TRBV9 and J usage is TRBJ1-4; the D gene is possibly TRBD1 (5 bases). Germline CDR1 is SGDLS and CDR2 is YYNGEE. Trimming cost V 4 bases and J 7 bases, with 14 bases left between them. The CDR3 spans 14 residues.